Each of the 10 T cell receptor beta chains below was sequenced from the same sample in a study of shared clonotypes between healthy human individuals (dated by TCRdb to between 2020 and 2021). The protocol used for the library was the immunoSEQ multiplex PCR assay. TCRdb took over this immuneACCESS table, retaining in-frame rearrangements with V and J assigned. Such tables are incomplete; in checked studies, under half of the missing clones stem from an unresolved V gene, and the remainder is unexplained. Here the sample has 600,000 to 750,000 clones; about nine tenths occur a single time. The top ten clones comprise roughly 36% of the sample. Sequenced material: memory CD8+ T cells from PBMCs. Interpreted using the paper, the cell subset or site label stands for: CD45RO+ cells pooled with CCR7-negative TemRA cells. The receptors were sampled from a man younger than 35 in good health. Some clones in this sample may be carry-over from other donors' samples.

The chain joins TRBV27 to TRBJ2-7; D is perhaps TRBD2 (7 bases). The V and J ends lost 6 bases and 3 bases respectively, with 18 bases between them. Germline CDR1 reads MNHEY; CDR2 reads SMNVEV (reference sequence). The CDR3 is 15 amino acids. The CDR3 DNA reads as TGTGCCAGCAGGGGGGGGTCGGACAGCCTCTACGAGCAGTACTTC. It yields the protein CASRGGSDSLYEQYF.

The chain recombines TRBV29-1 with TRBJ1-1; no clear D gene. Trimming stripped 7 bases from V and 5 bases from J, with 11 bases between. The CDR3 has 11 residues. Germline V gene lookup returns CDR1 SQVTM and CDR2 ANQGSEA. The CDR3: CSAWTGTEAFF. CDR3 DNA: TGCAGCGCCTGGACTGGGACTGAAGCTTTCTTT. Full variable domain (missing parts from reference TRBV29-1 and TRBJ1-1): SAVISQKPSRDICQRGTSLTIQCQVDSQVTMMFWYRQQPGQSLTLIATANQGSEATYESGFVIDKFPISRPNLTFSTLTVSNMSPEDSSIYLCSAWTGTEAFFGQGTRLTVV.

This chain connects TRBV5-1 to TRBJ2-3; the match to TRBD2 covers 13 bases. This CDR3 has 18 residues. CDR1 and CDR2 (germline): SGHRS, YFSETQ. J gave up 6 bases and V 4 bases, and 14 bases lay outside the gene matches. DNA of the CDR3: TGCGCCAGCAGCGCTACCTGGACTAGCGGGAGTATTGCGGATACGCAGTATTTT. It yields the protein CASSATWTSGSIADTQYF.

V is TRBV28 and J is TRBJ2-2; D may correspond to TRBD1 or TRBD2 (5 bases each). CDR3 length equals 14 residues. V dropped 5 bases and J dropped 8 bases, with 15 bases sitting between them. CDR1 MDHEN and CDR2 SYDVKM come from the germline V gene. The CDR3, as DNA: TGTGCCAGCAGTCGAGGGCCCAGGGAGGGGGAGCTGTTTTTT. This encodes CASSRGPREGELFF.

The chain carries TRBV10-1 and TRBJ2-7; TRBD2 is a possible D gene (6 bases). This CDR3 contains 15 residues. V lost 2 bases and J 2 bases, leaving 13 bases between the germline ends. CDR1 and CDR2 (germline): WNHNN, SYGVQD (reference sequence). The CDR3 nucleotides read TGCGCCAGCAGTGAGGGCCGGGAGACAACCTACGAGCAGTACTTC. Translation gives CASSEGRETTYEQYF.

The V call is TRBV14, the J call TRBJ2-3; 8 nucleotides agree with TRBD2. Trimming took 2 bases from V and 3 from J; bases not matched to a gene: 10. Germline CDR1 reads SGHDN; CDR2 reads FVKESK. The CDR3 is 17 amino acids. CDR3 in amino acids: CASSQTPRVAGTDTQYF. The DNA for the CDR3 is TGTGCCAGCAGCCAAACCCCCAGGGTAGCGGGAACAGATACGCAGTATTTT. Full variable domain (rest looked up from reference TRBV14 and TRBJ2-3): EAGVTQFPSHSVIEKGQTVTLRCDPISGHDNLYWYRRVMGKEIKFLLHFVKESKQDESGMPNNRFLAERTGGTYSTLKVQPAELEDSGVYFCASSQTPRVAGTDTQYFGPGTRLTVL.

This clone showed up just once. This chain joins TRBV27 and TRBJ2-1; 13 bases map to TRBD2. The CDR3 length is 14 residues. J lost 9 bases, V lost 3 bases, and 2 bases had no gene match. Germline V lookup: CDR1 MNHEY, CDR2 SMNVEV (reference sequence). The CDR3 coding sequence is TGTGCCAGCAGTTTGGGGACTAGCGGGATTGAGCAGTTCTTC. Translated: CASSLGTSGIEQFF.

V gene TRBV7-6 combines with J gene TRBJ2-7; possibly TRBD1 or TRBD2 for D (5 bases each). CDR1 SGHVS and CDR2 FNYEAQ come from the germline V gene. The ends were cut back, 6 bases at V and 5 bases at J, with 17 bases in the middle. The CDR3 has 14 amino acids. The CDR3 is CASSPGTVWNEQYF. The CDR3 nucleotides are TGTGCCAGCAGTCCGGGGACGGTGTGGAACGAGCAGTACTTC.

Points on this clone: A much larger clone differs by one base, so this may be a read error. The chain is built from TRBV7-2 and TRBJ2-1; D call uncertain. The V end lost 4 bases, the J end lost 5 bases, and 6 bases lay between the germline ends. CDR3 length: 12 amino acids. CDR1 SGHTA and CDR2 FQGNSA come from the germline V gene. The CDR3 spells CASSWTDNEQFF. CDR3 DNA sequence: TGTGCCAGCAGCTGGACGGACAATGAGCAGTTCTTC.

The V gene is TRBV7-6, the J gene TRBJ2-7; 8 positions match TRBD1. Germline V CDR1 and CDR2: SGHVS, FNYEAQ. CDR3 length equals 14 residues. J lost 2 bases, V lost 3 bases, and 3 bases had no gene match. CDR3 in DNA: TGTGCCAGCAGCTTTGGGGACAGGCCCTACGAGCAGTACTTC. This encodes CASSFGDRPYEQYF.